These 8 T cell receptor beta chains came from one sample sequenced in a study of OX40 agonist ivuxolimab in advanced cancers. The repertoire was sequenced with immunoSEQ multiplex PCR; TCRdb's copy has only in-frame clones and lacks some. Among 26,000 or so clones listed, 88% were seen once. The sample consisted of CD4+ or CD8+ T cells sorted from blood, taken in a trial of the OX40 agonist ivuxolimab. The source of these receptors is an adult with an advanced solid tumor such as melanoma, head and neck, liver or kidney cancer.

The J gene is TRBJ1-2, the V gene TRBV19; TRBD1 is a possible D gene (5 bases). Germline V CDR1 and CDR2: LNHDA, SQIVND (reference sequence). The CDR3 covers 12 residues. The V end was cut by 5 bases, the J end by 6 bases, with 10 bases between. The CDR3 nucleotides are TGTGCCAGTAGTGCATGGGGCGATGGCTACACCTTC. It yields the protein CASSAWGDGYTF.

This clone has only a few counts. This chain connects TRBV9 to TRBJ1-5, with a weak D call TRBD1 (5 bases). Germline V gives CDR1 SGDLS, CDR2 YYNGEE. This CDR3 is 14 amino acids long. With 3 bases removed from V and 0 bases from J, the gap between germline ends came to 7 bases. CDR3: CASSAGVSNQPQHF. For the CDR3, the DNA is TGTGCCAGCAGCGCGGGGGTTAGCAATCAGCCCCAGCATTTT.

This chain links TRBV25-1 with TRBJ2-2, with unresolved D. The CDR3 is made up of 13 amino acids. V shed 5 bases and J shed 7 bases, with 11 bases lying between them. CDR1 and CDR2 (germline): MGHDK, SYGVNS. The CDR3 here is CASSPDLRGELFF. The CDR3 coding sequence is TGTGCCAGCAGTCCCGACTTACGCGGGGAGCTGTTTTTT.

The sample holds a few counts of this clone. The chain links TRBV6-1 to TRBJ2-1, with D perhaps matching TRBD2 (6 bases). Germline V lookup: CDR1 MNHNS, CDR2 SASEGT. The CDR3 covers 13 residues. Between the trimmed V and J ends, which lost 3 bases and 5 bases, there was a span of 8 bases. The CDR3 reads CASSEGTHNEQFF. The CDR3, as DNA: TGTGCCAGCAGTGAGGGGACTCACAATGAGCAGTTCTTC.

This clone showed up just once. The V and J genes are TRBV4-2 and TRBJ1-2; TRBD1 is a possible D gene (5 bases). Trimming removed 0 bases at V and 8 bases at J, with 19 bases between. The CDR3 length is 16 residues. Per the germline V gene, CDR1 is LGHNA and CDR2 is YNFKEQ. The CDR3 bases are TGTGCCAGCAGCCAAGAGGCAGATCCAGGGACCGGCGGCTACACCTTC. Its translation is CASSQEADPGTGGYTF.

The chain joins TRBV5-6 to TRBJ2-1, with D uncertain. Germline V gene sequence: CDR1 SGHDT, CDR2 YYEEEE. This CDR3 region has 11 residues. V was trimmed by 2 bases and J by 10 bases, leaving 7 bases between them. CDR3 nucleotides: TGTGCCAGCAGCTTTGTACAGGAGCAGTTCTTC. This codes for CASSFVQEQFF.

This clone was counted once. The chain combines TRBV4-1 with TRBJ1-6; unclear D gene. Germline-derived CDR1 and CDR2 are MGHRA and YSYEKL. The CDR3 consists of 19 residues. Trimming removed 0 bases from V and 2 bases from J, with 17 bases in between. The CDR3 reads CASSQDVQYLAAYNSPLHF. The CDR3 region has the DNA TGCGCCAGCAGCCAAGACGTGCAGTACCTTGCCGCCTATAATTCACCCCTCCACTTT.

CDR3 in amino acids: CASRGTAGDYEQYF. The CDR3 region has the DNA TGTGCCAGCAGGGGAACAGCGGGTGACTACGAGCAGTACTTC. The gene calls are TRBV6-5 and TRBJ2-7; TRBD2 is a possible D gene (6 bases). Germline V gene sequence: CDR1 MNHEY, CDR2 SVGAGI. The CDR3 extends over 14 amino acids. V lost 6 bases, J lost 3 bases, and 15 bases lay in between.